The table lists the clone carrying this T cell receptor (beta chain) with many counts. Its antigen remains unidentified. The TCR beta CDR3 regions underwent amplification using RNA transcripts as the source. Initially, a first-round RT-PCR of the TCR CDR3 employed the HTBI primer set. TCRdb ran MiXCR on the multiplex PCR reads and lists one entry per CDR3 protein. The table has about 110,000 distinct CDR3 sequences, roughly 15% seen once. The data stem from a study of T cells in Graves' hyperthyroidism and ophthalmopathy. General observations from the study: Ophthalmopathy stood apart from stable hyperthyroidism in a 13 V-J model.

The CDR3 has 15 residues. V dropped 3 bases and J dropped 2 bases, with 11 bases sitting between them. Hyperthyroidism was newly diagnosed in patients aged 18 to 65 (duration under 2 months). The chain couples TRBV12-3 or TRBV12-4 to TRBJ1-5, with a possible D match to TRBD1 (6 bases). Specimen: blood. The source of this sequence is a woman in her forties or fifties with Graves' hyperthyroidism. CDR3 nucleotides: TGTGCCAGCAGTTTCTACAGGGAAGGCAATCAGCCCCAGCATTTT. It translates to CASSFYREGNQPQHF.